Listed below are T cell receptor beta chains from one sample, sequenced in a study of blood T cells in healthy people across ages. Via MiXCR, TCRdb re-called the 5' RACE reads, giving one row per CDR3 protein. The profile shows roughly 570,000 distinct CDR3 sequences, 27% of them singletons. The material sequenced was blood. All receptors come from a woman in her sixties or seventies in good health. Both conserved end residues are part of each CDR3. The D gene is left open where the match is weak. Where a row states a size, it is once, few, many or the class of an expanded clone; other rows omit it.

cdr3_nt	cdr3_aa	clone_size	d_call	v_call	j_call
TGCGCCAGCAGCCAAGAGCACAGGAATGTCGGGACCCAGTACTTC	CASSQEHRNVGTQYF	NA	NA	TRBV4-1	TRBJ2-5
TGTGCCAGCAGTGGACGGGGCTCCTACAATGAGCAGTTCTTC	CASSGRGSYNEQFF	many	NA	TRBV5-1	TRBJ2-1
TGCGCCAGCAGCAGGCTCACAGGAGAGACCCAGTACTTC	CASSRLTGETQYF	many	NA	TRBV4-1	TRBJ2-5
TGTGCCAGCAGCTTAGTGCAGGGGGCTGCAGCTTTCTTT	CASSLVQGAAAFF	NA	TRBD1	TRBV7-2	TRBJ1-1
TGTGCCAGCAGCTTAAGGGCGGCGAATCTGTACGAGCAGTACTTC	CASSLRAANLYEQYF	few	NA	TRBV7-2	TRBJ2-7
TGTGCCAGCAGGCGGGGGAGCAGCAATGAGCAGTTCTTC	CASRRGSSNEQFF	NA	TRBD2	TRBV12-3/TRBV12-4	TRBJ2-1
TGTGCCAGCAGCTTAGCCGAGGCAGACACAGATACGCAGTATTTT	CASSLAEADTDTQYF	NA	NA	TRBV11-2	TRBJ2-3
TGTGCCAGCACCGAACAGGTAAACACTGAAGCTTTCTTT	CASTEQVNTEAFF	many	NA	TRBV2	TRBJ1-1
TGCGCCAGCAGCCAAGGTCTAGCGGGGGGGCAGGCAGATACGCAGTATTTT	CASSQGLAGGQADTQYF	few	TRBD2	TRBV4-3	TRBJ2-3
TGTGCCAGCAGCCCCACGTTTGCCGGGGCCAACGTCCTGACTTTC	CASSPTFAGANVLTF	few	NA	TRBV7-9	TRBJ2-6
TGTGCCAGCAGCGTAGGGGCAAATAATGAAAAACTGTTTTTT	CASSVGANNEKLFF	NA	NA	TRBV9	TRBJ1-4
TGTGCCAGCAGGACAGGGAAAGATGGCTACACCTTC	CASRTGKDGYTF	few	TRBD1	TRBV11-2	TRBJ1-2
TGCAGTGCTAGACTACTAGCGGGGGGTTACAATGAGCAGTTCTTC	CSARLLAGGYNEQFF	few	TRBD2	TRBV20-1	TRBJ2-1
TGTGCCAGCAGTTGGTACGCCGGGGGGCTGTTTTTT	CASSWYAGGLFF	NA	NA	TRBV6-2/TRBV6-3	TRBJ2-2
TGTGCCAGCAGCTCTCGGACAGGGGGAACAGATACGCAGTATTTT	CASSSRTGGTDTQYF	many	TRBD1	TRBV7-2	TRBJ2-3
TGTGCCAGCAGCCCCCGACTAGTCCACGAGCAGTACTTC	CASSPRLVHEQYF	NA	NA	TRBV9	TRBJ2-7
TGTGCCTCCGACAGGGAATCGACAGATACGCAGTATTTT	CASDRESTDTQYF	NA	TRBD1	TRBV7-9	TRBJ2-3
TGTGCCAGCAGTTTAGATAGGGGTCATGTGCAGTACTTC	CASSLDRGHVQYF	few	NA	TRBV12-3/TRBV12-4	TRBJ2-5
TGTGCCAGCAGCTCAAGGGACGTTTCACCCCTCCACTTT	CASSSRDVSPLHF	few	NA	TRBV7-9	TRBJ1-6
TGCGCCAGCAGCCCGGCTAGCGGGGGTAGTGAGACCCAGTACTTC	CASSPASGGSETQYF	few	TRBD2	TRBV4-1	TRBJ2-5
TGCGCCAGCAGCCTTGTCCCAAACTCTGGGGCCAACGTCCTGACTTTC	CASSLVPNSGANVLTF	few	NA	TRBV4-3	TRBJ2-6
TGTGCCAGCAGTTTATTGGCTTTTGGAGGGGGACAGGGGAATGGCTACACCTTC	CASSLLAFGGGQGNGYTF	NA	TRBD1	TRBV27	TRBJ1-2
TGTGCCAGCAGTAACCGGGACAGGGGAGAGACCCAGTACTTC	CASSNRDRGETQYF	NA	TRBD1	TRBV6-2/TRBV6-3	TRBJ2-5
TGTGCCAGCAGTTACTCTGGCAGCGATGAGCAGTTCTTC	CASSYSGSDEQFF	NA	NA	TRBV6-6	TRBJ2-1
TGCAGTGCTAGGACTAGCGGGGGGGCGGGGACCCAGTACTTC	CSARTSGGAGTQYF	NA	TRBD2	TRBV20-1	TRBJ2-5
TGCAGTGCTAGACCCGGGGGGCGTATAAACAATGAGCAGTTCTTC	CSARPGGRINNEQFF	NA	NA	TRBV20-1	TRBJ2-1
TGTGCCAGCAGTTATGGGACAGGGGAACTTAACTATGGCTACACCTTC	CASSYGTGELNYGYTF	few	TRBD1	TRBV6-6	TRBJ1-2
TGTGCCAGCCCGACAGGGGGAGTTACTGAAGCTTTCTTT	CASPTGGVTEAFF	NA	TRBD1	TRBV27	TRBJ1-1
TGTGCCAGCTCAGAGGGGGGACGTAGTGAGCAGTTCTTC	CASSEGGRSEQFF	NA	NA	TRBV18	TRBJ2-1
TGTGCCAGCAGCCCCTCCGCAGCAAATCAGCCCCAGCATTTT	CASSPSAANQPQHF	few	NA	TRBV3-1	TRBJ1-5
TGCGCCAGCAGCCGCCCACCCGAGAATACGCAGTATTTT	CASSRPPENTQYF	many	NA	TRBV4-1	TRBJ2-3
TGTGCCAGCAGTTACTCGCCTAGCGGGGGGGCAAATGAGCAGTTCTTC	CASSYSPSGGANEQFF	NA	TRBD2	TRBV6-6	TRBJ2-1